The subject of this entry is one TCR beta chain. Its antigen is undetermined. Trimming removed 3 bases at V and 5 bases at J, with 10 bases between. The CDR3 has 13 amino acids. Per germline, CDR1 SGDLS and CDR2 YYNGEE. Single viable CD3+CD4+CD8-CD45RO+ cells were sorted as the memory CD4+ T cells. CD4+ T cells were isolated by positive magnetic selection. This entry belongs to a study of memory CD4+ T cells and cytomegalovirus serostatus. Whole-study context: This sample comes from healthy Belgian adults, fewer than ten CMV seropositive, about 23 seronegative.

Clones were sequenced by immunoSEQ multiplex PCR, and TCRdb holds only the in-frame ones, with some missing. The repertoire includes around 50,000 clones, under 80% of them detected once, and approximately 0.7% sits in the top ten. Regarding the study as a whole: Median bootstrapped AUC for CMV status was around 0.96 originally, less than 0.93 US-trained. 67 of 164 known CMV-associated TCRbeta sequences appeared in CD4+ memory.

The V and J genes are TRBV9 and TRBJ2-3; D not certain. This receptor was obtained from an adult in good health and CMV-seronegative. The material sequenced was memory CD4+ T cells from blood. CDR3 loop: CASSARMLDTQYF. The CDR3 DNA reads TGTGCCAGCAGCGCGAGAATGCTAGATACGCAGTATTTT. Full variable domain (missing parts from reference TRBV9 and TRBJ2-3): DSGVTQTPKHLITATGQRVTLRCSPRSGDLSVYWYQQSLDQGLQFLIQYYNGEERAKGNILERFSAQQFPDLHSELNLSSLELGDSALYFCASSARMLDTQYFGPGTRLTVL.